The T cell receptor (beta chain) under discussion was sequenced for a study of cytomegalovirus exposure and HLA in healthy donors. Study-wide results and limits: It was reportedly the case that the classifier diagnosed cytomegalovirus status with high specificity and sensitivity.

In the PCR, 60 Vbeta and 13 Jbeta primers were used. Assay: immunoSEQ multiplex PCR; the TCRdb copy retains only in-frame clones and omits some. Altogether 110,000 to 150,000 clones are present, roughly 80% being singletons, with the ten largest covering about 2.6%. About this clone itself: Its antigen is as yet unknown.

Germline V gene lookup returns CDR1 SGHTA and CDR2 FQGNSA. The ends lost 2 bases at V and 5 bases at J; junction bases unmatched: 5. The CDR3 contains 14 residues. The rearrangement joins TRBV7-2 to TRBJ2-7, with 8 bases aligning to TRBD2. The material sequenced was PBMCs. The TCR was taken from a boy between 2 and 10 years old in good health and CMV-seronegative. DNA for the CDR3: TGTGCCAGCAGCTTACCCGGGAGGGTTAACGAGCAGTACTTC. Its protein is CASSLPGRVNEQYF. Together with reference TRBV7-2 and TRBJ2-7, the CDR3 gives the full variable domain: GAGVSQSPSNKVTEKGKDVELRCDPISGHTALYWYRQSLGQGLEFLIYFQGNSAPDKSGLPSDRFSAERTGGSVSTLTIQRTQQEDSAVYLCASSLPGRVNEQYFGPGTRLTVT.